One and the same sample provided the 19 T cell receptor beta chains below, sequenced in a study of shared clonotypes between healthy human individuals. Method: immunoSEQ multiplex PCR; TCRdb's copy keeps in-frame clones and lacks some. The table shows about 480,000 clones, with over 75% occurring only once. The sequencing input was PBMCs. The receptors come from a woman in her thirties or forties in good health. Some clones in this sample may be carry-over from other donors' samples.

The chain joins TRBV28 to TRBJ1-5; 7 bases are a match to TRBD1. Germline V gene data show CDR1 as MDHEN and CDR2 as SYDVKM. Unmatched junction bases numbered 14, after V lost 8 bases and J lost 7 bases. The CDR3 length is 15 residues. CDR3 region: CASGTPTGSGQPQHF. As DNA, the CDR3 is TGTGCCAGCGGAACTCCGACAGGGAGTGGACAGCCCCAGCATTTT.

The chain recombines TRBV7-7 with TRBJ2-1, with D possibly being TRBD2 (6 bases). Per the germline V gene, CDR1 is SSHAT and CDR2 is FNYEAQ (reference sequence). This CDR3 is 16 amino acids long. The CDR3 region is CASGPTSSAPYNEQFF. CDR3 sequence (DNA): TGTGCTAGCGGACCTACTAGCTCGGCCCCGTACAATGAGCAGTTCTTC.

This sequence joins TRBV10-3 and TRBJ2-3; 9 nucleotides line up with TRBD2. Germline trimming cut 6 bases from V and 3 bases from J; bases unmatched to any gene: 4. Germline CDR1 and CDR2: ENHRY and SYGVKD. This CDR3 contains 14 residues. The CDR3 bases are TGTGCCATCAGCGGCGGGAGGGAAACAGATACGCAGTATTTT. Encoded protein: CAISGGRETDTQYF.

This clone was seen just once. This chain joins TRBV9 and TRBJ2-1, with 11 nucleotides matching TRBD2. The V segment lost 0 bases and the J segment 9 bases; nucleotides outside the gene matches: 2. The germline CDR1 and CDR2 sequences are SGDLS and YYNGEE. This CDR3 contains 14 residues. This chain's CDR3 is CASSVEGLAVEQFF. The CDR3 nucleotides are TGTGCCAGCAGCGTAGAGGGACTAGCGGTTGAGCAGTTCTTC.

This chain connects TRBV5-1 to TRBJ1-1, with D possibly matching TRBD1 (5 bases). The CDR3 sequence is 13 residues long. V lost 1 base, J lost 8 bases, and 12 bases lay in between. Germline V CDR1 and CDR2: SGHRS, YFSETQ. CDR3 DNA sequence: TGCGCCAGCAGCTTGAGGGGTGGGCAGGAAGCTTTCTTT. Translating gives CASSLRGGQEAFF.

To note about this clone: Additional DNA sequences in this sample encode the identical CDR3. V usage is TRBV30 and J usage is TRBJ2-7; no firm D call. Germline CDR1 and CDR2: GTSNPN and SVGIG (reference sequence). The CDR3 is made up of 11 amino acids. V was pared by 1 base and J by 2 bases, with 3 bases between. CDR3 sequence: CAWSGTYEQYF. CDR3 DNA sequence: TGTGCCTGGAGTGGCACCTACGAGCAGTACTTC.

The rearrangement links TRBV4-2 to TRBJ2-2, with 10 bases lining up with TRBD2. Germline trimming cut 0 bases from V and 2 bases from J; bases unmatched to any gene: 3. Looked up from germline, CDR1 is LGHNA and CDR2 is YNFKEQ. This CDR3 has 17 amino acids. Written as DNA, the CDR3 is TGTGCCAGCAGCCAAGACCTAGCGGGAGCAAACACCGGGGAGCTGTTTTTT. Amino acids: CASSQDLAGANTGELFF.

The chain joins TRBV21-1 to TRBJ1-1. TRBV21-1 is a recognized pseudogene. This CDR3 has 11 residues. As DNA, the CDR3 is TGTGCCAGCCGGAGCTACACTGAAGCTTTCTTT. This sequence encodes CASRSYTEAFF.

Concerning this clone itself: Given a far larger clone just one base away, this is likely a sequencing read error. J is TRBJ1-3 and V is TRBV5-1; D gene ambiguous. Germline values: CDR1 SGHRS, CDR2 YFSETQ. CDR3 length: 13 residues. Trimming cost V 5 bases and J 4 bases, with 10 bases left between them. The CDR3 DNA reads TGCGCCAGCAGGCCCCTTGTAGGAAACACCATATATTTT. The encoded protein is CASRPLVGNTIYF.

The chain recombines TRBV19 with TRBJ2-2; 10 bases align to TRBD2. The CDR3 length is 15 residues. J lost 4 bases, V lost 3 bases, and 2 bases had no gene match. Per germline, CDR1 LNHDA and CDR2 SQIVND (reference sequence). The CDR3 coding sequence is TGTGCCAGTAGTATGGGGACTAGCGCCACCGGGGAGCTGTTTTTT. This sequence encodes CASSMGTSATGELFF. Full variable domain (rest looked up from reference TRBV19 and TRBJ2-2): DGGITQSPKYLFRKEGQNVTLSCEQNLNHDAMYWYRQDPGQGLRLIYYSQIVNDFQKGDIAEGYSVSREKKESFPLTVTSAQKNPTAFYLCASSMGTSATGELFFGEGSRLTVL.

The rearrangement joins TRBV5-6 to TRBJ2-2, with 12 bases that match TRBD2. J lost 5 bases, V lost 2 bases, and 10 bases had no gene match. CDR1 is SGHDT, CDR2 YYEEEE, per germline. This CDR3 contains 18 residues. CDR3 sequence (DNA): TGTGCCAGCAGCTTTCGTCCTAGCGGGAGGGAGGGGACCGGGGAGCTGTTTTTT. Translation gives CASSFRPSGREGTGELFF.

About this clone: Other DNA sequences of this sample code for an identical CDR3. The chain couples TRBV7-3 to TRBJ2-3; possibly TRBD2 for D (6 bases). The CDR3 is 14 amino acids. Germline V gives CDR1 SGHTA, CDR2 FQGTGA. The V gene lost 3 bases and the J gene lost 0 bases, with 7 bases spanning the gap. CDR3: CASSLGTSTDTQYF. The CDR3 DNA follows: TGTGCCAGCAGCTTGGGGACTAGCACAGATACGCAGTATTTT.

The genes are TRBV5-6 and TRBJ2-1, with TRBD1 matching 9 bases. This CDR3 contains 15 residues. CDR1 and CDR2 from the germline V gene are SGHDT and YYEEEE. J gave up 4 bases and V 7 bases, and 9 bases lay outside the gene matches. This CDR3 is CASVRGDRVYNEQFF. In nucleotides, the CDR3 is TGTGCCAGCGTCCGGGGGGACAGGGTTTACAATGAGCAGTTCTTC.

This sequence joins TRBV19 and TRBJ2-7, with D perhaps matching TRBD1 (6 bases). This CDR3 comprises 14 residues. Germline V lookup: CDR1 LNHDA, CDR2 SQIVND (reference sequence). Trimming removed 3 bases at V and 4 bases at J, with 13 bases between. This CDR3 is CASSIPGARYEQYF. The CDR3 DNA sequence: TGTGCCAGTAGTATTCCAGGGGCGAGGTACGAGCAGTACTTC.

The CDR3, as DNA: TGTGCCATCAGTCCGGGACAGGGTATATACGAGCAGTACTTC. Translated: CAISPGQGIYEQYF. The V gene is TRBV10-3, the J gene TRBJ2-5; 9 bases map to TRBD1. The DNA matches TRBJ2-7 better at its end, which makes the J call doubtful. This CDR3 region has 14 residues. Per the germline V gene, CDR1 is ENHRY and CDR2 is SYGVKD.

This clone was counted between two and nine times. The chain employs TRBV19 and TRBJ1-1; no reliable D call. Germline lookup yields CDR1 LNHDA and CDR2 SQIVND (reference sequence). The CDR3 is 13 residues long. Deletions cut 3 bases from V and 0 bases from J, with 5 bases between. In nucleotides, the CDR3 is TGTGCCAGTAGTATGCGCTTGAACACTGAAGCTTTCTTT. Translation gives CASSMRLNTEAFF.

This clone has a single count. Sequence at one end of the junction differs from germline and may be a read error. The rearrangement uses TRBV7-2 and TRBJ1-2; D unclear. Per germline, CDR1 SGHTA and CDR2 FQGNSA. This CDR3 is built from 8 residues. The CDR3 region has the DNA TGTGCCAGCCCGGTTCTCGGCTTC. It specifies CASPVLGF.

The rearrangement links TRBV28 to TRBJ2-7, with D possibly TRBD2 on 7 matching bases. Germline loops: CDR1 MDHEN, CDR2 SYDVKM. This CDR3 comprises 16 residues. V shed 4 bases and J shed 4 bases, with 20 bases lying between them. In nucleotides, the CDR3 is TGTGCCAGCAGTTCCTTGGGGGGGCGCGGGGGATACGAGCAGTACTTC. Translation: CASSSLGGRGGYEQYF.

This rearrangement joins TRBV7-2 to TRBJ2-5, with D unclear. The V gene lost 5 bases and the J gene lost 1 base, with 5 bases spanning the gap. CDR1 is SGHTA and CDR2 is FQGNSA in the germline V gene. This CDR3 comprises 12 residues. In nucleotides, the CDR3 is TGTGCCAGCAGCCGTCTCCAAGAGACCCAGTACTTC. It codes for CASSRLQETQYF.